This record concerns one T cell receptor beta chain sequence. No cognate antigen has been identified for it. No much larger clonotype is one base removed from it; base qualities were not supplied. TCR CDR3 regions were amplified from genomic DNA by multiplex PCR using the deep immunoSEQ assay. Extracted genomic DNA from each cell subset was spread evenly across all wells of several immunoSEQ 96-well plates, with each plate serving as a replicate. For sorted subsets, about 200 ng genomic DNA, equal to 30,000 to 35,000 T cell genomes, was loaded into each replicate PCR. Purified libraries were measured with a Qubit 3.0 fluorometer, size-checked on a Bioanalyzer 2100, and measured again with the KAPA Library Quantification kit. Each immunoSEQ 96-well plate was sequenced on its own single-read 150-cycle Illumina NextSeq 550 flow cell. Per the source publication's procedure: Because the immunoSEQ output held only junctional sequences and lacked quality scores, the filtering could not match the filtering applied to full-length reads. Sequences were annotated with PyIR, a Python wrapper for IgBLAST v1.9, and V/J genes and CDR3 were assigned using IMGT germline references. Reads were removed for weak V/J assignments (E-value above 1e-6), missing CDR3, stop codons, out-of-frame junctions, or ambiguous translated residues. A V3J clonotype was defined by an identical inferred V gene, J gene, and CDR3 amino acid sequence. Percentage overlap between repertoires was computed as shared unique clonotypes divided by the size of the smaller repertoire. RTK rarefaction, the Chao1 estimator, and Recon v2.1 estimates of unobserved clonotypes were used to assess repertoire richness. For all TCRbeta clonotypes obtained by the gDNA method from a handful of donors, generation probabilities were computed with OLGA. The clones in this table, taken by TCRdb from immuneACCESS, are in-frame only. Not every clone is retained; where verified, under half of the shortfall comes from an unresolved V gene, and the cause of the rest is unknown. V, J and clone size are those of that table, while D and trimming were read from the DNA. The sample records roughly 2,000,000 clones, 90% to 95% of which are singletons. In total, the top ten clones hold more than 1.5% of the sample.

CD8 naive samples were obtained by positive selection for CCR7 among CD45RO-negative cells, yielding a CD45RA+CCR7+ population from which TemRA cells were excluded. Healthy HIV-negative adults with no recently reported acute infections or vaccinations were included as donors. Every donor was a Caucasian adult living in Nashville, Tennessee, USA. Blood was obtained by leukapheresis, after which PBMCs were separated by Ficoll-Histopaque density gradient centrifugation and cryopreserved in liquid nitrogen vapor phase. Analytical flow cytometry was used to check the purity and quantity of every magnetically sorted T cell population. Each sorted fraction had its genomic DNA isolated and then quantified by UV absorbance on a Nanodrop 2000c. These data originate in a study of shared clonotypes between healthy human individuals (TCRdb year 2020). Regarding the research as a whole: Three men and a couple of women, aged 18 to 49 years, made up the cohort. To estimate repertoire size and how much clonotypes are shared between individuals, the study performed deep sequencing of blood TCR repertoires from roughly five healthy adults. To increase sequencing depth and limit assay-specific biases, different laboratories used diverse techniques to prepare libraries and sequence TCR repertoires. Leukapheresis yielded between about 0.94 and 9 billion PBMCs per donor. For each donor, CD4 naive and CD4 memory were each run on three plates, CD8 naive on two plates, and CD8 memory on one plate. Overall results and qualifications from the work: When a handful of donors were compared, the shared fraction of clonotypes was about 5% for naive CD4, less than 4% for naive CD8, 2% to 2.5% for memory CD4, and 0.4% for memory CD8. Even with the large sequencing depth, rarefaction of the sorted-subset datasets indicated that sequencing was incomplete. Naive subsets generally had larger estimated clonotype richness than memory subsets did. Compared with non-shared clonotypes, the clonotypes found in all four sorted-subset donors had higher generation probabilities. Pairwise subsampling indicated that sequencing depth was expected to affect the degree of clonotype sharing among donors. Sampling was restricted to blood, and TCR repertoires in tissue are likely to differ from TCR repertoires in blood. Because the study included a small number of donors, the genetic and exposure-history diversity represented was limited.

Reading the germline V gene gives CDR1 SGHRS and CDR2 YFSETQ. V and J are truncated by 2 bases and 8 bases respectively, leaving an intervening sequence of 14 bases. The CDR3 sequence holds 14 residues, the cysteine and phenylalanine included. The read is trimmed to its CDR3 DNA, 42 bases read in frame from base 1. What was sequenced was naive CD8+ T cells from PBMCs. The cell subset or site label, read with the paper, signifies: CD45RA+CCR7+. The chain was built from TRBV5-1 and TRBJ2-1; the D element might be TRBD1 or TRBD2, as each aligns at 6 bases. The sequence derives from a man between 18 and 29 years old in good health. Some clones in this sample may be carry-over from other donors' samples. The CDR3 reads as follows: CASSFFGGSDEQFF. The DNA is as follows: TGCGCCAGCAGCTTTTTCGGGGGCTCGGATGAGCAGTTCTTC.